Detailed here is one T cell receptor (beta chain). Its recognized antigen is unknown. There are no base qualities to consult, and no much larger clone falls within one base. The CDR3 holds 15 amino acids from the cysteine to the phenylalanine. Only the CDR3 part of the read is kept: 45 bases, read in frame from the first base. Per the germline V gene, MNHNS is the CDR1 and SASEGT is the CDR2. Deletion took 7 bases off V and 4 bases off J, with a span of 16 bases between the germline ends. The sample's treatment or condition, from its label and the paper: live attenuated yellow fever vaccine strain. At each blood-draw timepoint, two biological replicates of bulk PBMCs were collected. A standard Ficoll-Paque protocol was used to isolate PBMCs from peripheral blood. RNA was extracted with TriZol from bulk PBMCs, CD4 and CD8 fractions, and dextramer-positive and dextramer-negative fractions. These data belong to a study of T cells after yellow fever vaccination (dated by TCRdb to about 2019). Broadly, across the study: The SMART-Seq v4 Ultra Low Input RNA kit was used to prepare libraries from fractions with low cell numbers. To follow T-cell clones before and after both primary and booster YFV17D yellow fever vaccination, bulk TCR alpha and beta repertoires underwent longitudinal sequencing. Two healthy male donors, one aged 18 to 30 and one aged 30 to 40 years, made up the cohort. Blood was collected at multiple timepoints before and after primary and secondary immunization, and bulk PBMC replicates and cell subsets were isolated. Overall study outcomes, separate from this receptor: After the booster, most of the clones that had expanded following primary vaccination were detected again (about 95% of CD4 and roughly nine tenths of CD8), which suggests that memory was broadly maintained. A small share of clonotypes occurred in both CD4 and CD8 compartments, likely arising from convergent recombination. Compared with the primary T-cell response, the secondary T-cell response was weaker but faster, peaking on day 5 rather than day 15. Because abundant contaminating clonotypes from the bulk population could be contained in FACS-sorted repertoires, computational filtering was required. Because only a couple of donors were included in the study, the extent to which the findings can be generalized is limited.

Synthesis of TCR cDNA relied on 5'RACE template switching, a step that introduced a universal primer site along with unique molecular identifiers. Priming of cDNA synthesis was performed from both the TCR alpha and TCR beta constant segments. Two PCR steps were used to amplify libraries, with sample barcodes and sequencing adapters being added in the second step. Sequencing of the libraries was done on either Illumina HiSeq 2500 (2x100 bp) or NovaSeq (2x150 bp). As for the authors' bioinformatics: MIGEC handled demultiplexing of reads and collapsing into UMI consensus sequences, while MiXCR performed V(D)J alignment. Vaccine-responding clonotypes were identified with edgeR using replicate PBMC samples, with FDR below 0.01 and a log2 fold change above 5 up to day 15 being required. Bulk clonotypes were assigned CD4 or CD8 identity according to which sequenced CD4 or CD8 repertoire held them at higher abundance. The public reads were run again by TCRdb, first through fastp at Q25 and then through MiXCR, and only productive beta chains were kept. All rows with the same CDR3 protein become a single entry with the most common DNA and genes. For this entry, the V and J calls and clone size follow TCRdb and not the study's own pipeline. The sample profile shows more than 250,000 distinct CDR3 sequences; about 6.6% of them were found once. The ten biggest clones cover roughly a sixth of the sample.

The chain was built from TRBV6-1 and TRBJ2-2, and possibly TRBD2, on 5 matching bases. The receptor comes from a man younger than 30 who received the YFV17D yellow fever vaccine. The sequenced sample was PBMCs, obtained roughly 46 days after the first yellow fever vaccination. The bases are TGTGCCAGCACCTTTAGTGTACTAGTCACCGGGGAGCTGTTTTTT. Translated, it reads CASTFSVLVTGELFF.